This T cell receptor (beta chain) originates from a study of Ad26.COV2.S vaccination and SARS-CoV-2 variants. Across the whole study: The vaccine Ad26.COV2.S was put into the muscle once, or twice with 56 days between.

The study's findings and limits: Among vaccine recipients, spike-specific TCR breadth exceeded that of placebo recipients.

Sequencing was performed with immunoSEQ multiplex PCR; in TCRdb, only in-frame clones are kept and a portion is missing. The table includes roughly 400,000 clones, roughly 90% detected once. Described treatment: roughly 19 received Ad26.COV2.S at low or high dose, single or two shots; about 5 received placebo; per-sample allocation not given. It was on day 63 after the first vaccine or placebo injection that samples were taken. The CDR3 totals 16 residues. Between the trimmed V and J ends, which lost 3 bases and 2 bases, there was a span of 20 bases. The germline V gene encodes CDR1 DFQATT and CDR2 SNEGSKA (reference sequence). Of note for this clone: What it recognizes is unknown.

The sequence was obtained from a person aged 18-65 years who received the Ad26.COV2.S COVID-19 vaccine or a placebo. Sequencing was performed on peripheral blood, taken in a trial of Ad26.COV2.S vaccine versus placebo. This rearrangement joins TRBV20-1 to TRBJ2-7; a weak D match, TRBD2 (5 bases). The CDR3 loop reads CSASFALARGPYEQYF. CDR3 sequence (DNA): TGCAGTGCTAGTTTTGCGCTGGCACGGGGTCCCTACGAGCAGTACTTC.